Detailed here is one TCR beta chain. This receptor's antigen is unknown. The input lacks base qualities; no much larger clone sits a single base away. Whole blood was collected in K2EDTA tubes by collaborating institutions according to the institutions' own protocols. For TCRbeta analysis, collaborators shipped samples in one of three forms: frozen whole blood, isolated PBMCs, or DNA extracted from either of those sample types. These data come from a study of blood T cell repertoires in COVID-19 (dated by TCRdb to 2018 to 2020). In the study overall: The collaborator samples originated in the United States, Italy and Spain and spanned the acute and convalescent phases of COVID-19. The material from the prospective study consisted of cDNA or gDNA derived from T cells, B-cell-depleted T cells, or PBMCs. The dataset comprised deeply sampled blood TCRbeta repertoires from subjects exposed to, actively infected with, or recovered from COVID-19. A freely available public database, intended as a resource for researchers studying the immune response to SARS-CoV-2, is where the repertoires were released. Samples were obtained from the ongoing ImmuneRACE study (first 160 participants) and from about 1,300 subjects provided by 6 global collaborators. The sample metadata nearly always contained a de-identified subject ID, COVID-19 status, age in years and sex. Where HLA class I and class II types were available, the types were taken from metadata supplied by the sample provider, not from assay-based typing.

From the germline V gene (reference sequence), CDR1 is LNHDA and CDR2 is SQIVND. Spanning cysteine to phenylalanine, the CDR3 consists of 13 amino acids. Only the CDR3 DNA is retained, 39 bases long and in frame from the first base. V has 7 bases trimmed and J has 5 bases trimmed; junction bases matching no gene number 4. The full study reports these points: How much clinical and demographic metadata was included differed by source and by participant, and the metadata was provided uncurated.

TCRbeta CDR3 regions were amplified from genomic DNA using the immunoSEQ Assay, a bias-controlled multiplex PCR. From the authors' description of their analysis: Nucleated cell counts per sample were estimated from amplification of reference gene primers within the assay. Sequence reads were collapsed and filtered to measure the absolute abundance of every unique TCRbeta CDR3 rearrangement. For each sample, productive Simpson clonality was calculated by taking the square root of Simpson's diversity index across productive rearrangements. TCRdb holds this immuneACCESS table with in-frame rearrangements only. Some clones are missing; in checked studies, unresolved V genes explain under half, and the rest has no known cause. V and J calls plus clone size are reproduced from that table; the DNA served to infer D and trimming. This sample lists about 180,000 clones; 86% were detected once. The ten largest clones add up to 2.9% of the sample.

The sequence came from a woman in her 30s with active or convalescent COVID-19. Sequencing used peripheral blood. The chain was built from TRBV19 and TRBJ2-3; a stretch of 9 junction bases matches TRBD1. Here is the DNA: TGTGCCAGTACTGGACAGGGGAAAGATACGCAGTATTTT. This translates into CASTGQGKDTQYF.